This TCR beta chain was found in a study of technical replicates of blood from a handful of donors. The V and J ends lost 7 bases and 2 bases respectively, with 14 bases between them. Germline V gene data show CDR1 as MNHNS and CDR2 as SASEGT. This CDR3 comprises 14 residues. Measured with immunoSEQ multiplex PCR; TCRdb has only the in-frame clones, and not every one. This sample carries fewer than 70,000 clones, 86% of them seen once, and the ten largest clones take 5.1%. V usage is TRBV6-1 and J usage is TRBJ1-2; D not resolved. This clonotype originated in a human donor in good health. Some clones in this sample may be carry-over from other donors' samples. The sample was PBMCs. DNA of the CDR3: TGTGCCAGCACCTTAAAGCCAAGCAACTATGGCTACACCTTC. It encodes CASTLKPSNYGYTF.